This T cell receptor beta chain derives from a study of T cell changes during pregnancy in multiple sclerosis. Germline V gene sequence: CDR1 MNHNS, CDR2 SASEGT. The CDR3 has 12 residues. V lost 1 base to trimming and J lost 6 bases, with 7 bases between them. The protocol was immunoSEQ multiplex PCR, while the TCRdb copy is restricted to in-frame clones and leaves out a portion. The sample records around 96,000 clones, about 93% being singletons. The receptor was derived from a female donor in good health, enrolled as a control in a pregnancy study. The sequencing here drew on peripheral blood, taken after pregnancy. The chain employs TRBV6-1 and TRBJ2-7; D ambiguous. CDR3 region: CASSEVGFEQYF. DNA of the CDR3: TGTGCCAGCAGTGAAGTCGGTTTCGAGCAGTACTTC.